The rows below give T cell receptor beta chains drawn from one sample of a study of blood T cells in healthy people across ages. Using its own MiXCR run on the 5' RACE reads, TCRdb lists one record per CDR3 protein. The sample shows roughly 860,000 distinct CDR3 sequences, under 80% of them seen only once. Material for sequencing was blood. The receptors shown here come from a man aged 25 to 40 in good health. CDR3s include the opening cysteine and the closing phenylalanine or tryptophan. Each record gives: D gene, clone size, V gene, J gene, CDR3 protein, CDR3 DNA. The D gene is left open where the match is weak. The size field is filled for only some rows; it gives once, few, many or a size class.

>NA|NA|TRBV9|TRBJ2-7
CASSPRGESYEQYF
TGTGCCAGCAGCCCAAGGGGCGAGTCCTACGAGCAGTACTTC
>TRBD2|NA|TRBV7-9|TRBJ2-5
CATRLAGDSYQETQYF
TGTGCCACCCGACTAGCGGGGGATTCGTACCAAGAGACCCAGTACTTC
>NA|NA|TRBV20-1|TRBJ2-3
CSARDRDRDGPTDTQYF
TGCAGTGCTAGAGATCGTGACCGGGACGGGCCTACAGATACGCAGTATTTT
>NA|NA|TRBV7-2|TRBJ2-7
CASSLRGSYSYEQYF
TGTGCCAGCAGCTTACGTGGGAGTTACTCCTACGAGCAGTACTTC
>NA|few|TRBV6-5|TRBJ2-7
CASSYSISTYEQYF
TGTGCCAGCAGTTACTCAATCAGTACCTACGAGCAGTACTTC
>NA|few|TRBV4-2|TRBJ2-1
CASSQDWSSYNEQFF
TGTGCCAGCAGCCAGGACTGGAGCTCCTACAATGAGCAGTTCTTC
>TRBD1|NA|TRBV15|TRBJ1-5
CATSGRAGGQPQHF
TGTGCCACCAGCGGACGGGCAGGGGGTCAGCCCCAGCATTTT
>TRBD2|NA|TRBV20-1|TRBJ2-3
CSARGAGVGTDTQYF
TGCAGTGCTAGAGGAGCGGGGGTGGGCACAGATACGCAGTATTTT
>NA|few|TRBV6-4|TRBJ2-5
CASSDSEGAGETQYF
TGTGCCAGCAGTGACTCGGAGGGGGCCGGGGAGACCCAGTACTTC
>TRBD1|NA|TRBV4-3|TRBJ2-3
CASSQYPGTGGTDTQYF
TGCGCCAGCAGCCAATACCCCGGGACAGGGGGCACAGATACGCAGTATTTT
>TRBD1|NA|TRBV5-1|TRBJ2-7
CASSRPKDRSYEQYF
TGCGCCAGCAGCCGGCCGAAGGACAGGAGCTACGAGCAGTACTTC
>TRBD1|once|TRBV6-2/TRBV6-3|TRBJ2-5
CASTRGGQGRETQYF
TGTGCCAGCACCCGCGGGGGACAGGGACGCGAGACCCAGTACTTC
>NA|NA|TRBV6-6|TRBJ1-4
CASSYEGNREKLFF
TGTGCCAGCAGTTACGAAGGGAATCGGGAAAAACTGTTTTTT
>NA|NA|TRBV12-3/TRBV12-4|TRBJ2-5
CASSPDSVQETQYF
TGTGCCAGCAGTCCGGACAGCGTCCAAGAGACCCAGTACTTC
>NA|NA|TRBV18|TRBJ2-6
CASSPTGAGSGANVLTF
TGTGCCAGCTCCCCAACCGGCGCGGGATCTGGGGCCAACGTCCTGACTTTC
>NA|NA|TRBV10-3|TRBJ1-1
CAISESTGSGAEAFF
TGTGCCATCAGTGAGTCAACAGGGTCGGGTGCTGAAGCTTTCTTT
>NA|NA|TRBV2|TRBJ2-7
CASTTPTGYHEQYF
TGTGCCAGCACCACTCCTACAGGGTACCACGAGCAGTACTTC
>NA|NA|TRBV29-1|TRBJ2-3
CSVEDIQLSTQYF
TGCAGCGTTGAAGATATTCAACTCTCTACGCAGTATTTT
>NA|NA|TRBV7-9|TRBJ1-1
CASSVAGFLAEAFF
TGTGCCAGCAGCGTAGCAGGGTTTCTAGCTGAAGCTTTCTTT
>TRBD1|NA|TRBV15|TRBJ2-1
CATSRDSGTGFDEQFF
TGTGCCACCAGCAGAGATTCCGGGACAGGGTTCGATGAGCAGTTCTTC
>TRBD1|NA|TRBV6-5|TRBJ2-3
CASSFLQGIGTDTQYF
TGTGCCAGCAGTTTTCTACAGGGGATAGGCACAGATACGCAGTATTTT
>NA|NA|TRBV4-1|TRBJ2-7
CASSQEGGRGRYF
TGCGCCAGCAGCCAAGAAGGTGGCCGGGGGCGGTACTTC
>NA|NA|TRBV27|TRBJ2-6
CASSFSSSSGANVLTF
TGTGCCAGCAGTTTCTCCAGCAGCTCTGGGGCCAACGTCCTGACTTTC
>NA|NA|TRBV28|TRBJ1-5
CASSLLTRNQPQHF
TGTGCCAGCAGTTTGTTGACGAGGAATCAGCCCCAGCATTTT
>TRBD2|once|TRBV7-9|TRBJ2-3
CASSSGGAVADTQYF
TGTGCCAGCAGCTCGGGGGGGGCGGTGGCAGATACGCAGTATTTT
>NA|NA|TRBV4-2|TRBJ2-2
CASSQVEGLFPGELFF
TGTGCCAGCAGCCAAGTCGAGGGCCTTTTCCCCGGGGAGCTGTTTTTT